A single sample gave rise to the 27 T cell receptor beta chains below, sequenced in a study of blood T cell repertoires in COVID-19. TCRdb keeps only in-frame clones here, not all; method: immunoSEQ multiplex PCR. This table holds 100,000 to 150,000 clones, 88% found once. The sample comprised peripheral blood. Receptor source: a human donor in a cohort sampled during active COVID-19.

The rearrangement joins TRBV10-3 to TRBJ2-7; 9 positions agree with TRBD1. After removal of 6 bases from V and 1 base from J, the junction contained 4 bases not matched to a gene. The CDR3 runs to 14 residues. The germline gives CDR1 ENHRY, CDR2 SYGVKD. The CDR3 protein is CAIRATGGSYEQYF. CDR3 nucleotide sequence: TGTGCCATCAGAGCGACAGGGGGTTCCTACGAGCAGTACTTC.

The genes are TRBV11-3 and TRBJ1-3; possibly TRBD1 for D (6 bases). Trimming removed 5 bases from V and 0 bases from J, with 14 bases in between. This CDR3 comprises 16 residues. CDR1 and CDR2 from the germline V gene are SGHNT and YENEEA. For the CDR3, the DNA is TGTGCCAGCAGCACGGGACATACTCTCTCTGGAAACACCATATATTTT. Its translation is CASSTGHTLSGNTIYF.

This clone has only a few counts. The chain employs TRBV7-9 and TRBJ2-1; tentatively, D is TRBD2 (5 bases). The CDR3 extends over 16 amino acids. Germline assignment: CDR1 SEHNR and CDR2 FQNEAQ (reference sequence). The germline V and J ends were trimmed by 5 bases and 0 bases, with 14 bases remaining between them. Here the CDR3 DNA reads TGTGCCAGCAGCCCCCGGGGTAGAAGCTCCTACAATGAGCAGTTCTTC. This translates into CASSPRGRSSYNEQFF.

The J gene is TRBJ1-2, the V gene TRBV9; D is perhaps TRBD1 (6 bases). V was trimmed by 3 bases and J by 8 bases, leaving 17 bases between them. The CDR3 is made up of 14 amino acids. CDR1 SGDLS and CDR2 YYNGEE come from the germline V gene. CDR3 in amino acids: CASSGQVGVVGYTF. In DNA, the CDR3 is TGTGCCAGCAGCGGACAGGTTGGAGTGGTGGGCTACACCTTC.

The genes are TRBV28 and TRBJ2-2; 12 positions agree with TRBD2. The CDR3 is 14 residues long. The J segment lost 9 bases and the V segment lost 8 bases, leaving 7 bases of the junction unmatched. Germline lookup yields CDR1 MDHEN and CDR2 SYDVKM. The CDR3 sequence is CASRLAGEVRELFF. The CDR3 nucleotides are TGTGCCAGCCGACTAGCGGGAGAAGTGAGGGAGCTGTTTTTT.

This chain's CDR3 is CATSRDREDYEQYF. CDR3 DNA sequence: TGTGCCACCAGCAGAGACCGGGAGGACTACGAGCAGTACTTC. The chain has TRBV15 and TRBJ2-7, with 7 nucleotides matching TRBD2. In germline, CDR1 is LNHNV, CDR2 YYDKDF (reference sequence). CDR3 size: 14 residues. With V trimmed by 0 bases and J by 3 bases, 2 bases remained unmatched.

V usage is TRBV9 and J usage is TRBJ2-6, with D perhaps matching TRBD2 (6 bases). The germline CDR1 and CDR2 sequences are SGDLS and YYNGEE. Deletions cut 4 bases from V and 1 base from J, with 21 bases between. CDR3 length: 19 amino acids. CDR3 nucleotides: TGTGCCAGCAGCCCCCCCGTGGCGGGGCAAAGATCTGGGGCCAACGTCCTGACTTTC. This sequence encodes CASSPPVAGQRSGANVLTF.

The rearrangement joins TRBV5-4 to TRBJ2-7; 9 bases agree with TRBD1. V shed 0 bases, J shed 6 bases, and the junction held 7 bases outside the gene matches. The CDR3 covers 15 residues. CDR1 SGHNT and CDR2 YYREEE come from the germline V gene (reference sequence). CDR3 sequence reads: CASSLVGTGSGEQYF. The CDR3 DNA reads TGTGCCAGCAGCTTGGTAGGGACAGGGTCTGGCGAGCAGTACTTC.

The chain combines TRBV4-1 with TRBJ2-3, with 10 bases matching TRBD2. Per the germline V gene, CDR1 is MGHRA and CDR2 is YSYEKL. Trimming cost V 0 bases and J 5 bases; bases outside gene matches: 23. The length of the CDR3 is 22 residues. The CDR3 reads CASSQEPSGGALRGRDRDTQYF. DNA of the CDR3: TGCGCCAGCAGCCAAGAGCCCAGCGGGGGGGCTCTAAGGGGCAGAGACAGAGATACGCAGTATTTT.

The chain joins TRBV28 to TRBJ2-7, with D unclear. The CDR3 is made up of 15 amino acids. Trimming took 2 bases from V and 0 from J, leaving 11 bases between them. Germline-derived CDR1 and CDR2 are MDHEN and SYDVKM. The CDR3 DNA reads TGTGCCAGCAGTTTAACGAGCCCTAGCTCCTACGAGCAGTACTTC. Translated: CASSLTSPSSYEQYF.

This sequence joins TRBV14 and TRBJ1-3; D unclear. This CDR3 region has 16 residues. CDR1 SGHDN and CDR2 FVKESK come from the germline V gene. V shed 5 bases and J shed 3 bases, with 17 bases lying between them. The CDR3 nucleotides read TGTGCCAGCAGCGCATCGTCTCAGTGGTTTGGAAACACCATATATTTT. This gives the protein CASSASSQWFGNTIYF.

The V and J genes are TRBV5-1 and TRBJ2-7; 9 positions match TRBD2. CDR3 size: 16 residues. CDR1 and CDR2 (germline): SGHRS, YFSETQ. V shed 5 bases and J 6 bases; nucleotides not matched to a gene: 15. CDR3: CASSPIAGAVVGEQYF. The CDR3 region has the DNA TGCGCCAGCAGTCCGATAGCGGGGGCAGTGGTTGGCGAGCAGTACTTC.

The gene calls are TRBV11-2 and TRBJ2-5; D unclear. The CDR3 length is 16 residues. The germline V gene encodes CDR1 SGHAT and CDR2 FQNNGV. V lost 5 bases and J 1 base, leaving 17 bases between the germline ends. Written as DNA, the CDR3 is TGTGCCAGCAGCCCGGGTTTCCGGGTAGGCCAAGAGACCCAGTACTTC. The encoded protein is CASSPGFRVGQETQYF. Combining the CDR3 with reference TRBV11-2 and TRBJ2-5 gives the whole variable domain EAGVAQSPRYKIIEKRQSVAFWCNPISGHATLYWYQQILGQGPKLLIQFQNNGVVDDSQLPKDRFSAERLKGVDSTLKIQPAKLEDSAVYLCASSPGFRVGQETQYFGPGTRLLVL.

The chain is built from TRBV19 and TRBJ2-7; D is uncertain. CDR1 and CDR2 (germline): LNHDA, SQIVND (reference sequence). V was cut by 7 bases and J by 5 bases, with 18 bases left in between. The CDR3 covers 14 residues. The CDR3 bases are TGTGCCAGTATGAATTTCGGGTCAGCGAACGAGCAGTACTTC. Residues: CASMNFGSANEQYF.

The chain uses TRBV28 and TRBJ2-5, with TRBD2 identical over 8 bases. V lost 5 bases to trimming and J lost 6 bases; unmatched junction nucleotides: 11. Germline V gene data show CDR1 as MDHEN and CDR2 as SYDVKM. The length of the CDR3 is 15 residues. The CDR3 DNA is TGTGCCAGCAGTACCCGGGGGGGTGGCATAAAGACCCAGTACTTC. It is translated as CASSTRGGGIKTQYF.

The chain has TRBV19 and TRBJ2-7; 8 bases are shared with TRBD1. The V and J ends lost 1 base and 7 bases, in that order; junction bases with no gene match: 6. There are 14 residues in the CDR3. CDR1 LNHDA and CDR2 SQIVND come from the germline V gene (reference sequence). CDR3 residues: CASSIAGTGVEQYF. CDR3 coding DNA: TGTGCCAGTAGTATAGCCGGGACAGGTGTGGAGCAGTACTTC.

The rearrangement links TRBV19 to TRBJ2-7; 9 positions agree with TRBD1. V was pared by 4 bases and J by 2 bases, with 9 bases of the junction left unmatched. The CDR3 runs to 16 residues. Germline V gene sequence: CDR1 LNHDA, CDR2 SQIVND (reference sequence). This CDR3 reads CASSTAGGQGTYEQYF. Written as DNA, the CDR3 is TGTGCCAGTAGTACCGCGGGTGGACAGGGGACCTACGAGCAGTACTTC.

This clone was detected a few times. CDR3 loop: CASRDSSGNTIYF. Here the CDR3 DNA reads TGTGCCAGCAGGGACTCCTCTGGAAACACCATATATTTT. The J gene is TRBJ1-3, the V gene TRBV2; D gene ambiguous. The germline CDR1 and CDR2 sequences are SNHLY and FYNNEI. V dropped 6 bases and J dropped 0 bases, with 6 bases sitting between them. The length of the CDR3 is 13 residues.

The chain carries TRBV18 and TRBJ1-1; 9 positions match TRBD1. V lost 6 bases and J lost 1; bases outside the gene matches: 9. Germline V gene data show CDR1 as KGHSH and CDR2 as LQKENI. The CDR3 is made up of 16 amino acids. The CDR3 spells CASSPRTGEGNTEAFF. DNA for the CDR3: TGTGCCAGCTCGCCCAGGACAGGGGAAGGGAACACTGAAGCTTTCTTT.

V gene TRBV5-4 combines with J gene TRBJ2-7, with 9 bases that match TRBD2. The CDR3 loop spans 15 amino acids. J lost 6 bases, V lost 6 bases, and 13 bases had no gene match. The germline gives CDR1 SGHNT, CDR2 YYREEE (reference sequence). In DNA, the CDR3 is TGTGCCAGCACCCTGGGGCTAGCGGGAAGCGGCGAGCAGTACTTC. Amino acid sequence: CASTLGLAGSGEQYF.

This clone was detected only once. V gene TRBV5-1 combines with J gene TRBJ1-1, with TRBD1 identical over 8 bases. V lost 2 bases and J lost 7; bases outside the gene matches: 1. The V gene's germline CDR1 is SGHRS and CDR2 YFSETQ. This CDR3 comprises 12 residues. The CDR3 coding sequence is TGCGCCAGCAGCTTTGGGACAGGTGAAGCTTTCTTT. It encodes CASSFGTGEAFF.

V usage is TRBV7-9 and J usage is TRBJ2-3; D is uncertain. CDR1 is SEHNR and CDR2 is FQNEAQ in the germline V gene (reference sequence). The CDR3 length is 16 residues. V lost 5 bases, J lost 5 bases, and 20 bases lay in between. In DNA form, the CDR3 reads TGTGCCAGCAGCCCGCCTTGGGTAGCTGGTCTAGATACGCAGTATTTT. Translated, it gives CASSPPWVAGLDTQYF. The full variable domain, in which reference TRBV7-9 and TRBJ2-3 provide the parts outside the CDR3, is DTGVSQNPRHKITKRGQNVTFRCDPISEHNRLYWYRQTLGQGPEFLTYFQNEAQLEKSRLLSDRFSAERPKGSFSTLEIQRTEQGDSAMYLCASSPPWVAGLDTQYFGPGTRLTVL.

V gene TRBV7-9 combines with J gene TRBJ1-5; the D gene is possibly TRBD1 (5 bases). CDR3 length: 12 residues. The germline V and J ends were trimmed by 6 bases and 7 bases, with 10 bases remaining between them. Per the germline V gene, CDR1 is SEHNR and CDR2 is FQNEAQ (reference sequence). As DNA, the CDR3 is TGTGCCAGCAGTCAAACAGGACAGCCCCAGCATTTT. Protein: CASSQTGQPQHF.

This chain connects TRBV7-2 to TRBJ2-3; 8 bases map to TRBD2. Germline-derived CDR1 and CDR2 are SGHTA and FQGNSA. V lost 10 bases and J lost 0; bases outside the gene matches: 6. The CDR3 totals 14 residues. CDR3 in DNA: TGTGCCACCAGACCGGGAGGGAGCACAGATACGCAGTATTTT. It encodes CATRPGGSTDTQYF.

The gene calls are TRBV5-6 and TRBJ2-3, with D possibly being TRBD2 (6 bases). CDR1 is SGHDT, CDR2 YYEEEE, per germline. This CDR3 is built from 12 residues. V lost 4 bases, J lost 15 bases, and 18 bases lay in between. As DNA, the CDR3 is TGTGCCAGCAGCGCCCTCCCGGGACTTTCTTATTTT. It encodes CASSALPGLSYF.

V usage is TRBV7-6 and J usage is TRBJ2-5, with 7 bases aligning to TRBD2. CDR1 SGHVS and CDR2 FNYEAQ come from the germline V gene. With V trimmed by 2 bases and J by 3 bases, 6 bases remained unmatched. This CDR3 spans 15 amino acids. CDR3 sequence (DNA): TGTGCCAGCAGCTTAAATCGGCTAGCGGAAGAGACCCAGTACTTC. Translation gives CASSLNRLAEETQYF.

Written as DNA, the CDR3 is TGTGCCAGCAGCCCTGCCCTGACGGGGGGGCTGAGCGAGCAGTTCTTC. It specifies CASSPALTGGLSEQFF. The chain employs TRBV4-2 and TRBJ2-1; 8 nucleotides agree with TRBD2. The CDR3 sequence is 16 residues long. Per germline, CDR1 LGHNA and CDR2 YNFKEQ. V lost 4 bases and J lost 10; bases outside the gene matches: 15.